This TCR beta chain appears in the sequencing data of a study of tumor-infiltrating lymphocytes in oesophageal squamous cell carcinoma listed by TCRdb under 2016. This clonotype is identified as medium-sized (0.01 to 0.1%). Its antigen is not yet known. The input lacks base qualities; no much larger clone sits a single base away. Library method: PCR. The sequencer was an Illumina HiSeq 2000. Starting from the raw public reads, TCRdb applied fastp trimming at Q25, assembled clones with MiXCR and retained in-frame beta chains. Entries that share a CDR3 protein sequence are merged under the most common genes and DNA. The sample contains some 17,000 distinct CDR3 sequences, roughly 50% of them found a single time. The biggest ten clones account for approximately 45% of the sample. This clonotype was sampled from a female donor with esophageal squamous cell carcinoma. The sequenced material came from normal esophageal tissue next to the tumor.

CDR3 sequence: CASSLHRTSGGTGELFF. The nucleotide sequence is given as TGTGCCAGCAGCTTACACCGGACTAGCGGGGGGACCGGGGAGCTGTTTTTT. The sequence links TRBV7-2 to TRBJ2-2, with TRBD2 matching 14 junction bases. CDR1 SGHTA and CDR2 FQGNSA are derived from the germline V gene. Taken from cysteine to phenylalanine, the CDR3 has 17 residues. Only CDR3 DNA is held: 51 bases, read in frame from base 1. V ends up 2 bases short and J 5 bases short, with an unmatched junction base count of 4.